This is a list of T cell receptor beta chains from one sample in a study of blood T cells in healthy people across ages. One entry per CDR3 protein, called by TCRdb with MiXCR from the 5' RACE reads. The sample lists 1.5 million to 1.8 million distinct CDR3 sequences, roughly 43% seen once, with roughly 3.7% in the top ten. Sequencing was performed on blood. The receptor set was obtained from a woman aged 18-29 years in good health. Both conserved end residues are part of each CDR3. The order of the fields is J gene, V gene, CDR3 protein.

j_gene: TRBJ2-4; v_gene: TRBV28; CDR3aa: CASSPGTGGPKNIQYF
j_gene: TRBJ2-1; v_gene: TRBV2; CDR3aa: CASSEDSGSHEQFF
j_gene: TRBJ2-4; v_gene: TRBV7-2; CDR3aa: CASSLAGGATKNIQYF
j_gene: TRBJ2-5; v_gene: TRBV7-2; CDR3aa: CASSYNAGVQETQYF
j_gene: TRBJ2-3; v_gene: TRBV4-3; CDR3aa: CASSQEAVGGLTDTQYF
j_gene: TRBJ2-7; v_gene: TRBV6-2/TRBV6-3; CDR3aa: CASSYTTLAVTEHFTYEQYF
j_gene: .; v_gene: TRBV2; CDR3aa: CASREPGQIKETQYF
j_gene: TRBJ2-3; v_gene: TRBV4-3; CDR3aa: CASSQDNRDTQYF
j_gene: TRBJ1-2; v_gene: TRBV29-1; CDR3aa: CSVPPGPIVSYTF
j_gene: TRBJ2-1; v_gene: TRBV6-5; CDR3aa: CASSYGGLEGNEQFF
j_gene: TRBJ2-5; v_gene: TRBV9; CDR3aa: CASSDAPGFEQYF
j_gene: TRBJ2-6; v_gene: TRBV7-2; CDR3aa: CASSFRSPGVNSGANVLTF
j_gene: TRBJ2-5; v_gene: TRBV4-2; CDR3aa: CASSQEGLAGEGQYF
j_gene: TRBJ2-1; v_gene: TRBV29-1; CDR3aa: CSVPPWGLADYNEQFF
j_gene: TRBJ1-5; v_gene: TRBV12-3/TRBV12-4; CDR3aa: CASSLGEEQPQHF
j_gene: TRBJ1-1; v_gene: TRBV7-9; CDR3aa: CASSRSTGFTEAFF
j_gene: TRBJ2-2; v_gene: TRBV4-2; CDR3aa: CASSQVSSSTGELFF
j_gene: TRBJ2-7; v_gene: TRBV2; CDR3aa: CASSSGGGRARDNEQYF
j_gene: TRBJ2-5; v_gene: TRBV24-1; CDR3aa: CATSEWERETQYF
j_gene: TRBJ2-3; v_gene: TRBV6-6; CDR3aa: CASSVLAASTDTQYF
j_gene: TRBJ2-4; v_gene: TRBV14; CDR3aa: CASSPNRGLRKNVQYF
j_gene: TRBJ1-1; v_gene: TRBV25-1; CDR3aa: CASRNDRGRGAFF
j_gene: TRBJ2-7; v_gene: TRBV10-3; CDR3aa: CAISDRPSYEQYF
j_gene: TRBJ2-2; v_gene: TRBV15; CDR3aa: CATSRDRGTAGELFF
j_gene: TRBJ2-4; v_gene: TRBV11-2; CDR3aa: CASSLYSGATRDEQYF
j_gene: TRBJ1-4; v_gene: TRBV6-1; CDR3aa: CASSEGYATNEKLFF
j_gene: TRBJ2-1; v_gene: TRBV20-1; CDR3aa: CSASPSGGAGNEQFF
j_gene: TRBJ2-2; v_gene: TRBV9; CDR3aa: CASSVADNRFTGELFF
j_gene: TRBJ2-5; v_gene: TRBV4-1; CDR3aa: CASSKGGLETQYF
j_gene: TRBJ2-1; v_gene: TRBV11-2; CDR3aa: CASSLAPVNEQFF
j_gene: TRBJ1-4; v_gene: TRBV27; CDR3aa: CASRLGGLGGTNEKLFF
j_gene: TRBJ1-2; v_gene: TRBV7-2; CDR3aa: CASSATGSHYGYTF
j_gene: TRBJ2-1; v_gene: TRBV29-1; CDR3aa: CSTSLVDNEQFF
j_gene: TRBJ2-5; v_gene: TRBV27; CDR3aa: CASTPTGRRETQYF
j_gene: TRBJ2-3; v_gene: TRBV10-3; CDR3aa: CAISDQAGARTDTQYF
j_gene: TRBJ2-3; v_gene: TRBV4-2; CDR3aa: CASSQAHGNTDTQYF
j_gene: TRBJ1-2; v_gene: TRBV27; CDR3aa: CASSLAATNYGYTF
j_gene: TRBJ2-3; v_gene: TRBV29-1; CDR3aa: CSVEDRRTDTQYF
j_gene: TRBJ2-1; v_gene: TRBV9; CDR3aa: CASSHQGNSYNEQFF
j_gene: .; v_gene: TRBV9; CDR3aa: CASSALPARLSYNEQYF
j_gene: TRBJ2-3; v_gene: TRBV4-3; CDR3aa: CASSLRKSTADTQYF
j_gene: TRBJ2-2; v_gene: TRBV6-1; CDR3aa: CASSGGVRELFF
j_gene: TRBJ2-5; v_gene: TRBV25-1; CDR3aa: CASSVNLRRGETQYF
j_gene: TRBJ1-5; v_gene: TRBV12-3/TRBV12-4; CDR3aa: CASSSLGGGLVNQPQHF
j_gene: TRBJ2-1; v_gene: TRBV12-3/TRBV12-4; CDR3aa: CASRRTGPSYEQFF
j_gene: TRBJ2-3; v_gene: TRBV20-1; CDR3aa: CSAGVRDSTDTQYF
j_gene: TRBJ2-7; v_gene: TRBV20-1; CDR3aa: CSARDRGGPYEQYF
j_gene: TRBJ1-5; v_gene: TRBV2; CDR3aa: CASQGGNQPQHF